The sequence of this T cell receptor (beta chain) was determined in a study of blood T cell repertoires in COVID-19. Grouping used clinical history reported by participants in a survey and questionnaire. Exposed enrollees encountered a COVID-19 case at some point within 2 weeks before study entry. The junction had 5 bases not matched to a gene; V was cut back by 5 bases and J by 2 bases. The germline CDR1 and CDR2 sequences are KGHSH and LQKENI. The CDR3 contains 14 residues. Data came from immunoSEQ multiplex PCR; TCRdb stores just in-frame clones and leaves some out. This table has some 270,000 clones, 88% appearing once.

V is TRBV18 and J is TRBJ1-2; 7 bases fit TRBD1. The TCR comes from a woman aged 40 to 50 who had been exposed to COVID-19. The sequenced sample was PBMCs or T cells enriched from blood (not recorded which). The CDR3 loop reads CASSSSTGNYGYTF. CDR3 sequence (DNA): TGTGCCAGCTCATCATCGACAGGGAACTATGGCTACACCTTC.